This TCR beta chain was sequenced during a study of T cell clonality in common variable immunodeficiency. Study conclusions and caveats: Common variable immunodeficiency TCR beta sequences reportedly had fewer deletions and N-nucleotide insertions. Shared TCRbeta clones were fewer between CVID subjects than controls. Patient heterogeneity in the CVID cohort limited correlations between repertoire features and clinical complications.

Reduced serum IgG, IgA and/or IgM plus specific antibody deficiency defined CVID. This clone turned up a few times. The antigen remains undetermined. The read terminates 3 residues ahead of where the CDR3 ends, so the germline J gene completes it. TCRdb keeps only in-frame clones here, not all; method: immunoSEQ multiplex PCR. Recorded here are about 33,000 clones, none singletons. The germline CDR1 and CDR2 sequences are KGHSH and LQKENI. CDR3 length: 14 amino acids. The sequence came from a human donor with common variable immunodeficiency. Material: peripheral blood mononuclear cells. The V and J genes are TRBV18 and TRBJ1-2; maybe TRBD1 (5 bases). The CDR3 DNA, read in part, is TGTGCCAGCTCACCTCAGGGCACTTTACAGGGC. Its protein is CASSPQGTLQG. The full CDR3 sequence reads CASSPQGTLQGYTF.